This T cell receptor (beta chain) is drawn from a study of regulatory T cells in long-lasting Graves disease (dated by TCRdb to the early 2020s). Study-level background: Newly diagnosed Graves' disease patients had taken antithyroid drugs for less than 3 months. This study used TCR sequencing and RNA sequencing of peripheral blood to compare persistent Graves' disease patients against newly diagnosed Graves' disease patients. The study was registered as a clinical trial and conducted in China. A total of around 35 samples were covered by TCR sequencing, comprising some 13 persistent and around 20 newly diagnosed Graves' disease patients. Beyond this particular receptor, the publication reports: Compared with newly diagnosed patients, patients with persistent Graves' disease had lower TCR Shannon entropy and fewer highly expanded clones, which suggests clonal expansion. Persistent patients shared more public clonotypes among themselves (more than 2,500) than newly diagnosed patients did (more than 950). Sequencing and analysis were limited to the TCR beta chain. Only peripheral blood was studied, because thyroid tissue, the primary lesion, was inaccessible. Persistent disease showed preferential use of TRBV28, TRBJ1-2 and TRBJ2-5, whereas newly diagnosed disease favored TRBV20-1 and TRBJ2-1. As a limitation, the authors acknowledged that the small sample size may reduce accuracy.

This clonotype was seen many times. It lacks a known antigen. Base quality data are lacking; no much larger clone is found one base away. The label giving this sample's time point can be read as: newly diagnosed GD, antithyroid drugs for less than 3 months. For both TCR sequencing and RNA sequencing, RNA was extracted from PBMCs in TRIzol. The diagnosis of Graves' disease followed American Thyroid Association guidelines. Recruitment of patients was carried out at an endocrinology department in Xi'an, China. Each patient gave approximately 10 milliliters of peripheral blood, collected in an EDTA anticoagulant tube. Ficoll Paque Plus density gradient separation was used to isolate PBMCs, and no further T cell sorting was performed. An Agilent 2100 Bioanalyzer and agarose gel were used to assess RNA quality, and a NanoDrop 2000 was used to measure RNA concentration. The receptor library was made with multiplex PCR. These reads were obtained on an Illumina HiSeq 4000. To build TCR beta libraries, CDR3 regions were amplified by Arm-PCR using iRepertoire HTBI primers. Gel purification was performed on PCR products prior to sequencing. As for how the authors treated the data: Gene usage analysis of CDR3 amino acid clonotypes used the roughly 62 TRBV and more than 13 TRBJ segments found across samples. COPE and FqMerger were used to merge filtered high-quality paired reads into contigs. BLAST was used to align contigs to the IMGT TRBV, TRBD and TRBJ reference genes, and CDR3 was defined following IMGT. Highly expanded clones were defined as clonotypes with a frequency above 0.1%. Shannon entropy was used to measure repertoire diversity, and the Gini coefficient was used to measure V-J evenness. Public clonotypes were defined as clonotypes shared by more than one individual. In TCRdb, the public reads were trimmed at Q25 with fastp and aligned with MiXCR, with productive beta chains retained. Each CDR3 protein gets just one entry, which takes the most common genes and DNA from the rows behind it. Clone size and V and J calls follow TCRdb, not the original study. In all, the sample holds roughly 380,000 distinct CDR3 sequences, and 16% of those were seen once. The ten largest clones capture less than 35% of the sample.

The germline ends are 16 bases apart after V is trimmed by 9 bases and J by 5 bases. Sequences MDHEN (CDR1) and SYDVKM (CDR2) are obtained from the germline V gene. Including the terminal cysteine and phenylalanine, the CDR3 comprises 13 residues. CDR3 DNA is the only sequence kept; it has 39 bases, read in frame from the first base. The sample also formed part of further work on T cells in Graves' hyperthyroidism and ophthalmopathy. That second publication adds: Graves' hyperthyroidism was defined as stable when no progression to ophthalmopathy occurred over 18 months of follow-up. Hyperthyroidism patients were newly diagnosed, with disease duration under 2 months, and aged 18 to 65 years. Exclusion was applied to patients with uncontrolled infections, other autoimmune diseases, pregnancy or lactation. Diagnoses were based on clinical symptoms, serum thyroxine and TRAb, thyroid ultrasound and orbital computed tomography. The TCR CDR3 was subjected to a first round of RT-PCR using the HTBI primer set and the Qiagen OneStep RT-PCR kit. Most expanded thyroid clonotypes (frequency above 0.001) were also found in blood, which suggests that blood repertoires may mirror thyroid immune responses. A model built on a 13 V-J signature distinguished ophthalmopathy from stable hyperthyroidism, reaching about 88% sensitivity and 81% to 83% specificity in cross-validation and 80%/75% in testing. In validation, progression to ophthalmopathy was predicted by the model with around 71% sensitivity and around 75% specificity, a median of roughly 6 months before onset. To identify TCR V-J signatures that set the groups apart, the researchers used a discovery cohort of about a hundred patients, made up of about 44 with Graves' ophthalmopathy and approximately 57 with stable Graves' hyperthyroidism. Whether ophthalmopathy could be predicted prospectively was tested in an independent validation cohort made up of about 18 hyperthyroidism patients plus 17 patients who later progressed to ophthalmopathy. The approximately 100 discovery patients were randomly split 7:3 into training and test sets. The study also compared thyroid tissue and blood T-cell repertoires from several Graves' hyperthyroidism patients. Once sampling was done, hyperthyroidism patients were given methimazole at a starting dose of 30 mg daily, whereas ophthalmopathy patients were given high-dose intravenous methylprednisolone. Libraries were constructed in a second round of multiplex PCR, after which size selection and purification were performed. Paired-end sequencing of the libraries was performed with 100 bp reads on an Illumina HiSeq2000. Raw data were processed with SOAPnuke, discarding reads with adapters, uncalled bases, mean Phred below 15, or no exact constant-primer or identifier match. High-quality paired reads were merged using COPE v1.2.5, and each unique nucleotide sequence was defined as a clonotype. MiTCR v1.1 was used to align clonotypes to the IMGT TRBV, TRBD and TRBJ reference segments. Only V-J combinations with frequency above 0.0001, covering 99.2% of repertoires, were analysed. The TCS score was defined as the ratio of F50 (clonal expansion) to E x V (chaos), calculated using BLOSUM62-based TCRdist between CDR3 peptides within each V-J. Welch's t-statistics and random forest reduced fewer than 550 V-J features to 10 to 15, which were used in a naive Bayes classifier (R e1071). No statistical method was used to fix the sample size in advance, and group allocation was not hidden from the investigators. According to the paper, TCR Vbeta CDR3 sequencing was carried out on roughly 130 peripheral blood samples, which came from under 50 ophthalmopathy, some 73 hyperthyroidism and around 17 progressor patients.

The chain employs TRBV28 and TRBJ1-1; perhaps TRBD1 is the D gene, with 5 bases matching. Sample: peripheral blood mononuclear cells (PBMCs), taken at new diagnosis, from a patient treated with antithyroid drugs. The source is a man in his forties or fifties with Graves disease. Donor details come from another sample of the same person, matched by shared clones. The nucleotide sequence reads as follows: TGTGCCAGTCCAGGACCTGGGGGGACTGAAGCTTTCTTT. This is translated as CASPGPGGTEAFF.